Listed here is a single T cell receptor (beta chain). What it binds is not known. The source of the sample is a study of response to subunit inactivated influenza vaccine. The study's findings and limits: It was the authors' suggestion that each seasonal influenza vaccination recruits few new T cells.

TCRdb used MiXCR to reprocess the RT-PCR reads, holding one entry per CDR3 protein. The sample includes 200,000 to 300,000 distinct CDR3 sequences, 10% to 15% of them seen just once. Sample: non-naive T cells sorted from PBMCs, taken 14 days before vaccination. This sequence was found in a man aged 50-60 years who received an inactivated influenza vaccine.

CDR3 protein: CASSFSGTRGSYNEQFF. For the CDR3, the DNA is TGTGCCAGCAGCTTTTCCGGGACTAGGGGTTCCTACAATGAGCAGTTCTTC. The chain joins TRBV5-6 to TRBJ2-1, with TRBD2 identical over 8 bases. V was clipped by 2 bases and J by 1 base; unmatched bases: 8. Germline V gene sequence: CDR1 SGHDT, CDR2 YYEEEE. CDR3 length: 17 residues.